The 18 T cell receptor beta chains reported below all come from one sample, sequenced in a study of PD-1 blockade in mismatch repair-deficient tumors. Here immunoSEQ multiplex PCR was the method, and the copy in TCRdb shows in-frame clones only, minus some. The sample records 45,000 to 55,000 clones, 81% being singletons. Sequencing was performed on peripheral blood, taken about 4.5 months after starting pembrolizumab. These receptors all stem from an adult with mismatch repair-deficient cancer.

The chain joins TRBV7-2 to TRBJ1-2, with D hard to call. V shed 5 bases and J shed 4 bases, with 8 bases lying between them. The CDR3 contains 12 residues. Germline CDR1 is SGHTA and CDR2 is FQGNSA. The CDR3 is CASSTSGYGYTF. The CDR3 coding sequence is TGTGCCAGCAGCACCTCAGGCTATGGCTACACCTTC.

The J gene is TRBJ2-3, the V gene TRBV2, with 10 bases lining up with TRBD1. Germline lookup yields CDR1 SNHLY and CDR2 FYNNEI. CDR3 size: 19 residues. V shed 2 bases, J shed 2 bases, and the junction held 13 bases outside the gene matches. CDR3 nucleotides: TGTGCCAGCAGTGAACCCAAATTGCGACAGGGGGCTTCCACAGATACGCAGTATTTT. As protein: CASSEPKLRQGASTDTQYF.

V is TRBV7-2 and J is TRBJ2-2; D not certain. Germline V CDR1 and CDR2: SGHTA, FQGNSA. V lost 2 bases and J 0 bases, leaving 10 bases between the germline ends. The CDR3 contains 16 residues. CDR3 nucleotides: TGTGCCAGCAGCTTAAATACCCCCGCGAACACCGGGGAGCTGTTTTTT. Translation: CASSLNTPANTGELFF.

This clone has more than one count but fewer than ten. The chain couples TRBV6-1 to TRBJ2-7; TRBD2 matches 8 bases. Trimming at V came to 2 bases and at J to 2 bases, leaving 5 bases not matched to a gene. This CDR3 contains 15 residues. Per the germline V gene, CDR1 is MNHNS and CDR2 is SASEGT. The CDR3 sequence is CASSENPGGTYEQYF. Written as DNA, the CDR3 is TGTGCCAGCAGTGAAAACCCGGGAGGGACCTACGAGCAGTACTTC.

The gene calls are TRBV15 and TRBJ2-1; no clear D gene. The ends were cut back, 1 base at V and 5 bases at J, with 6 bases in the middle. The CDR3 spans 13 residues. CDR1 and CDR2 (germline): LNHNV, YYDKDF (reference sequence). The CDR3: CATSRATNNEQFF. The CDR3 coding sequence is TGTGCCACCAGCAGAGCCACCAACAATGAGCAGTTCTTC.

This chain uses TRBV4-1 with TRBJ1-5; D is possibly TRBD1 (5 bases). The CDR3 extends over 15 amino acids. The V end was cut by 0 bases, the J end by 7 bases, with 13 bases between. Germline V gene sequence: CDR1 MGHRA, CDR2 YSYEKL. CDR3 sequence reads: CASSQDRQGIQPQHF. The CDR3 nucleotides read TGCGCCAGCAGCCAAGATAGGCAGGGAATCCAGCCCCAGCATTTT.

This clone has just a few counts. This chain uses TRBV19 with TRBJ1-4; 7 bases are a match to TRBD1. V lost 8 bases and J lost 5; bases outside the gene matches: 5. Per the germline V gene, CDR1 is LNHDA and CDR2 is SQIVND (reference sequence). This CDR3 spans 13 amino acids. CDR3 DNA sequence: TGTGCCAGTCGGGACAGCCTAAATGAAAAACTGTTTTTT. Amino acid sequence: CASRDSLNEKLFF.

The chain links TRBV29-1 to TRBJ2-2, with TRBD1 matching over 8 bases. J was trimmed by 4 bases and V by 7 bases; bases with no gene match: 5. The CDR3 has 13 residues. Germline V lookup: CDR1 SQVTM, CDR2 ANQGSEA. DNA for the CDR3: TGCAGCGCCACACAGGGGGGCACCGGGGAGCTGTTTTTT. It translates to CSATQGGTGELFF.

J is TRBJ1-5 and V is TRBV27, with D tentatively TRBD1 (5 bases). The CDR3 has 15 residues. The germline CDR1 and CDR2 sequences are MNHEY and SMNVEV (reference sequence). Trimming shortened V by 6 bases and J by 7 bases, and 19 bases separated the two germline ends. DNA for the CDR3: TGTGCCAGCAGGCCCCGAGACAGAGGTTTCCAGCCCCAGCATTTT. It yields the protein CASRPRDRGFQPQHF.

The sample holds one count of this clone. The genes are TRBV7-9 and TRBJ2-3; D is unresolved. Trimming stripped 2 bases from V and 1 base from J, with 10 bases between. Germline CDR1 reads SEHNR; CDR2 reads FQNEAQ (reference sequence). CDR3 length: 15 amino acids. CDR3 sequence (DNA): TGTGCCAGCAGCTTACGAGAGGCCCGCACAGATACGCAGTATTTT. The encoded protein is CASSLREARTDTQYF.

This clone was found once. The genes are TRBV27 and TRBJ2-3, with D maybe TRBD1 (5 bases). V lost 3 bases to trimming and J lost 2 bases, with 15 bases between them. CDR3 length: 16 amino acids. Germline CDR1 and CDR2: MNHEY and SMNVEV (reference sequence). CDR3 DNA: TGTGCCAGCAGTTTTACTCCAGGGATCCCCACAGATACGCAGTATTTT. It is translated as CASSFTPGIPTDTQYF.

The rearrangement joins TRBV7-6 to TRBJ2-3; tentative D call: TRBD1 (6 bases). There are 15 residues in the CDR3. Germline CDR1 reads SGHVS; CDR2 reads FNYEAQ. V lost 1 base and J lost 4, with 12 bases in between. CDR3: CASSLGAGESDTQYF. CDR3 DNA: TGTGCCAGCAGCTTAGGGGCAGGGGAATCAGATACGCAGTATTTT.

This clone was seen just once. The V gene is TRBV19, the J gene TRBJ2-1, with 9 bases identical to TRBD2. This CDR3 is built from 14 residues. Germline assignment: CDR1 LNHDA and CDR2 SQIVND (reference sequence). J gave up 9 bases and V 5 bases, and 8 bases lay outside the gene matches. The CDR3 bases are TGTGCCAGTAGTCCGCGGGGGGGGCAGGTTGAGCAGTTCTTC. Amino acids: CASSPRGGQVEQFF.

The chain links TRBV30 to TRBJ1-2; D possibly corresponds to TRBD1 (5 bases). CDR1 GTSNPN and CDR2 SVGIG come from the germline V gene (reference sequence). V lost 0 bases and J 4 bases, leaving 21 bases between the germline ends. The CDR3 consists of 17 residues. The CDR3 bases are TGTGCCTGGAGTGTACGAGATTCGAGGGGTCCCTTCTATGGCTACACCTTC. Translating gives CAWSVRDSRGPFYGYTF.

J is TRBJ1-1 and V is TRBV28; TRBD1 matches 8 bases. CDR3 length: 13 residues. The V gene end was trimmed by 6 bases and the J gene end by 4 bases; junction bases not matched to a gene: 4. Germline assignment: CDR1 MDHEN and CDR2 SYDVKM. This CDR3 is CASSLDRGTEAFF. The CDR3 DNA sequence: TGTGCCAGCAGCCTTGACAGGGGCACTGAAGCTTTCTTT.

This clone was picked up one time. The gene calls are TRBV5-1 and TRBJ1-3, with TRBD1 as a possible D gene (6 bases). Germline V lookup: CDR1 SGHRS, CDR2 YFSETQ. CDR3 length: 17 residues. V lost 3 bases, J lost 1 base, and 17 bases lay in between. CDR3 sequence reads: CASSSEGGPGSGNTIYF. CDR3 DNA sequence: TGCGCCAGCAGCTCCGAGGGGGGGCCGGGATCTGGAAACACCATATATTTT.

This clone was counted a few times. The chain carries TRBV6-1 and TRBJ1-2; TRBD1 aligns across 8 bases. The CDR3 spans 14 residues. The germline gives CDR1 MNHNS, CDR2 SASEGT. Trimming cost V 2 bases and J 6 bases; bases outside gene matches: 5. The CDR3 spells CASSEIRGRNGYTF. CDR3 nucleotide sequence: TGTGCCAGCAGTGAAATCAGGGGGCGAAATGGCTACACCTTC.

This clone appeared once. This chain uses TRBV6-5 with TRBJ2-1; D gene unclear. Germline assignment: CDR1 MNHEY and CDR2 SVGAGI. This CDR3 comprises 13 residues. The V and J ends lost 5 bases and 8 bases respectively, with 13 bases between them. The CDR3 coding sequence is TGTGCCAGCAGTGAATTCCCCAGCGATGAGCAGTTCTTC. It is translated as CASSEFPSDEQFF.